This TCR beta chain was captured by sequencing in a study of blood T cells in healthy people across ages. General observations from the study: Estimated diversity, derived from one million T cells, was regarded as an underestimate. Changes in expanded clonotypes were possibly confounded, as the CMV status of donors was unknown.

A J-beta primer mix and a sample-barcoded 5' primer were used in a second PCR of about 6 to 12 cycles. TCRdb analysed the 5' RACE reads with MiXCR anew, one entry per CDR3 protein. The data hold hundreds of thousands of distinct CDR3 sequences, with 58% observed a single time. Per the germline V gene, CDR1 is DFQATT and CDR2 is SNEGSKA (reference sequence). The CDR3 consists of 13 residues. V was clipped by 1 base and J by 1 base, with 7 bases between them. This clonotype was seen only a few times. The antigen remains unidentified. The sample comprised blood. The chain recombines TRBV20-1 with TRBJ2-5, with a tentative D call TRBD2 (5 bases). This TCR was recovered from a man between 60 and 75 years old in good health. CDR3 in DNA: TGCAGTGCTAGAGGTCGGGGCCAAGAGACCCAGTACTTC. Its protein product is CSARGRGQETQYF.